This note documents a single TCR beta chain sequence. While infection was still active, Seattle patients were enrolled and then followed longitudinally. V was clipped by 4 bases and J by 5 bases, with 16 bases between them. Germline V gives CDR1 SGHRS, CDR2 YFSETQ. The CDR3 is 14 residues long. The entry originates in a study of blood T cell repertoires in COVID-19. Study summary: Whether acute or convalescent, the COVID-19 samples came from the United States, Italy and Spain. Nucleic acid was either cDNA or gDNA, and it came from T cells, B-cell-depleted T cells, or PBMCs.

As processed by the authors: Quantification of nucleated cells was approximated via reference gene primer amplification. Here immunoSEQ multiplex PCR was the method, and the copy in TCRdb shows in-frame clones only, minus some. That table is the source of V, J and clone size, and D and trimming were worked out from the DNA. The repertoire consists of around 170,000 clones, with 83% occurring once and the leading ten covering around 7.3%. The TCR comes from a woman aged 65 to 85 with COVID-19, enrolled during active disease. The gene calls are TRBV5-1 and TRBJ2-7; TRBD1 might be the D (6 bases). Input material: peripheral blood. The DNA for the CDR3 is TGCGCCAGCAGCCCCGTTAGGGGGTACAACGAGCAGTACTTC. Translation: CASSPVRGYNEQYF. Based on the CDR3 plus reference TRBV5-1 and TRBJ2-7, the full variable domain is KAGVTQTPRYLIKTRGQQVTLSCSPISGHRSVSWYQQTPGQGLQFLFEYFSETQRNKGNFPGRFSGRQFSNSRSEMNVSTLELGDSALYLCASSPVRGYNEQYFGPGTRLTVT.